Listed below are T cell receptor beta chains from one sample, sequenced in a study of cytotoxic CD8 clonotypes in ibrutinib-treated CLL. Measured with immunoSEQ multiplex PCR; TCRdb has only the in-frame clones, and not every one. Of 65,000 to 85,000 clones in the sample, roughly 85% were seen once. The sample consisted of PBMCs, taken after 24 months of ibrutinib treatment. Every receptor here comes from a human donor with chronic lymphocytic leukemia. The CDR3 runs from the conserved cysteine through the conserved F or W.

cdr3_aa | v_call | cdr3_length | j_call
CASSVLVAGTDTQYF | TRBV9 | 15 | TRBJ2-3
CASSEGLQETQYF | TRBV6-1 | 13 | TRBJ2-5
CASSLDGALSPNEQYF | TRBV5-1 | 16 | TRBJ2-7
CASSTRPQGIQYF | TRBV6-1 | 13 | TRBJ2-4
CASSSMRGTGNTIYF | TRBV2 | 15 | TRBJ1-3
CASSYGTYGYTF | TRBV19 | 12 | TRBJ1-2
CASSGVGWTEAFF | TRBV28 | 13 | TRBJ1-1
CASSGTGGTDTQYF | TRBV11-2 | 14 | TRBJ2-3
CASSLGTVQETQYF | TRBV5-4 | 14 | TRBJ2-5
CASSLEQGVYF | TRBV11-2 | 11 | TRBJ2-5
CASSRGGRAYNEQFF | TRBV28 | 15 | TRBJ2-1
CASSLELGLRGNYGYTF | TRBV5-6 | 17 | TRBJ1-2
CASSLGWTASYEQYF | TRBV5-4 | 15 | TRBJ2-7
CASSPSGAQETQYF | TRBV7-3 | 14 | TRBJ2-5
CASSTRPEAYGYTF | TRBV5-4 | 14 | TRBJ1-2
CASSFGPRSYEQYF | TRBV5-4 | 14 | TRBJ2-7
CASSTTGNQETQYF | TRBV5-1 | 14 | TRBJ2-5
CATWREPKLGDTQYF | TRBV6-1 | 15 | TRBJ2-3
CASRATTGNGSPLHF | TRBV2 | 15 | TRBJ1-6
CAWSPTHYEQYF | TRBV30 | 12 | TRBJ2-7
CASSPDKNTEAFF | TRBV5-1 | 13 | TRBJ1-1
CASSYGGEKLFF | TRBV6-6 | 12 | TRBJ1-4
CATSPPGQDDTGELFF | TRBV15 | 16 | TRBJ2-2
CAWTPGGTYEQYF | TRBV30 | 13 | TRBJ2-7
CASSLMDSGRREQYF | TRBV27 | 15 | TRBJ2-5
CASSTSGNFADTQYF | TRBV18 | 15 | TRBJ2-3
CASSVVGGEQFF | TRBV9 | 12 | TRBJ2-1
CASSLMAGEVYTGELFF | TRBV5-1 | 17 | TRBJ2-2
CATRGFYNEQFF | TRBV19 | 12 | TRBJ2-1
CASSKGNLSPLHF | TRBV5-6 | 13 | TRBJ1-6
CASSPAGTDTQYF | TRBV6-5 | 13 | TRBJ2-3
CASSSSGSGGNEQFF | TRBV7-3 | 15 | TRBJ2-1
CASSSEPHNYNEQFF | TRBV5-4 | 15 | TRBJ2-1
CASSLRGIGLAGDLRSYNEQFF | TRBV13 | 22 | TRBJ2-1
CASSTGQGAHMNEKLFF | TRBV19 | 17 | TRBJ1-4
CASSPGTSGRGEQFF | TRBV18 | 15 | TRBJ2-1
CASSYTREANSPLHF | TRBV6-5 | 15 | TRBJ1-6
CASSPRLAAAVSYNEQFF | TRBV4-1 | 18 | TRBJ2-1
CASSLGRQLTYEQYF | TRBV7-2 | 15 | TRBJ2-7
CASSVSGRRHNEQFF | TRBV6-1 | 15 | TRBJ2-1
CASTLSRGTNYGYTF | TRBV6-5 | 15 | TRBJ1-2
CSASSPSEAFF | TRBV20-1 | 11 | TRBJ1-1
CASSERTSGLNEQFF | TRBV10-2 | 15 | TRBJ2-1
CASSLWTGGLVNEQFF | TRBV28 | 16 | TRBJ2-1